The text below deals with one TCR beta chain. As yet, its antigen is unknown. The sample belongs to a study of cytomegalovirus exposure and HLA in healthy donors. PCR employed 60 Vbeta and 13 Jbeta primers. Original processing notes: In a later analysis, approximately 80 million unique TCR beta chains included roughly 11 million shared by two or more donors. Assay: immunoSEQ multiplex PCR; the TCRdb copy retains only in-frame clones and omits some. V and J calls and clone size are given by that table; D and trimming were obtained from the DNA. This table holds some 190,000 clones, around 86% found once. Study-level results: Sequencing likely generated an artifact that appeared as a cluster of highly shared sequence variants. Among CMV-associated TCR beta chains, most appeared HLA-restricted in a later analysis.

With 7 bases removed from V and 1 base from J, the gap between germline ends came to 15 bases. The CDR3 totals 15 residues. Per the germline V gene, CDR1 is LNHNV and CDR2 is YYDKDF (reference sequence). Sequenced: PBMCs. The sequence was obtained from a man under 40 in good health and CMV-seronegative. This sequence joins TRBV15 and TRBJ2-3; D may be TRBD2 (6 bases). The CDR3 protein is CATTEGSRRTDTQYF. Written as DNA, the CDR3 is TGTGCCACCACGGAGGGAAGCCGGCGCACAGATACGCAGTATTTT.